This T cell receptor beta chain was recovered during a study of regulatory T cells in long-lasting Graves disease. Study outcomes and limitations: Gene preferences differed: TRBV28, TRBJ1-2, TRBJ2-5 in persistent cases.

Time point denoted: newly diagnosed GD, antithyroid drugs for less than 3 months. From RNA extracted from PBMCs, the TCR library was made. Doctors identified Graves' disease using the American Thyroid Association guidelines. In Xi'an, China, an endocrinology department was the source of patients. Roughly 9.8 milliliters of peripheral blood went into EDTA tubes. Germline V gene data show CDR1 as SNHLY and CDR2 as FYNNEI. The CDR3 contains 13 residues. Trimming shortened V by 4 bases and J by 3 bases, and 9 bases separated the two germline ends. Regarding this clonotype: Its specificity is not known.

For TCR beta, libraries came from iRepertoire HTBI primers and Arm-PCR of CDR3 regions. TCRdb reprocessed the multiplex PCR reads with MiXCR, giving one entry per CDR3 protein. Of 350,000 to 550,000 distinct CDR3 sequences in the sample, around 17% are singletons; the top ten hold about 25%. This sample also belongs to another study, concerning T cells in Graves' hyperthyroidism and ophthalmopathy.

The material was peripheral blood mononuclear cells (PBMCs), obtained at new diagnosis, from a patient treated with antithyroid drugs. The TCR sequence derives from a young woman with Graves disease. This rearrangement joins TRBV2 to TRBJ1-1, with no clear D. For the CDR3, the DNA is TGTGCCAGCAGTGGGGAGCGAGACACTGAAGCTTTCTTT. Encoded protein: CASSGERDTEAFF. Filled out from reference TRBV2 and TRBJ1-1, the complete variable domain reads EPEVTQTPSHQVTQMGQEVILRCVPISNHLYFYWYRQILGQKVEFLVSFYNNEISEKSEIFDDQFSVERPDGSNFTLKIRSTKLEDSAMYFCASSGERDTEAFFGQGTRLTVV.